The source of this TCR beta chain is a study of blood T cell repertoires in COVID-19. On the study more broadly: The United States, Italy and Spain supplied acute and convalescent COVID-19 samples. PBMCs, B-cell-depleted T cells, or T cells provided the cDNA or gDNA that made up the material.

Trimming cost V 0 bases and J 6 bases, with 15 bases left between them. From germline, CDR1 is KGHDR and CDR2 SFDVKD. This CDR3 comprises 16 residues. In the authors' workflow: Reference gene primer amplification yielded estimated nucleated cell counts. Sequencing was performed with immunoSEQ multiplex PCR; in TCRdb, only in-frame clones are kept and a portion is missing. D and trimming come from the DNA, and the V and J calls and clone size come from that table. The table includes hundreds of thousands of clones, 70% to 90% detected once. The chain employs TRBV24-1 and TRBJ2-3; D may be TRBD2 (6 bases). Sequencing was performed on peripheral blood. This receptor was obtained from a woman in her late teens or twenties with acute or convalescent COVID-19. DNA of the CDR3: TGTGCCACCAGTGATTTGCAGGGACTCACTCCCGATACGCAGTATTTT. As protein: CATSDLQGLTPDTQYF.